The T cell receptor (beta chain) under discussion was sequenced for a study of cytomegalovirus exposure and HLA in healthy donors. Study-wide findings and caveats: There were reportedly fewer N-insertions in an Asian-associated ancestry cluster than the roughly 670-donor mean, in a later analysis.

A note on this clone: The antigen is undetermined.

PCR employed 60 Vbeta and 13 Jbeta primers. The data were produced by immunoSEQ multiplex PCR, yet TCRdb's version contains in-frame clones alone and is incomplete. The table includes some 76,000 clones, about nine tenths detected once. Germline V gives CDR1 MDHEN, CDR2 SYDVKM. The trim removed 4 bases at V and 4 bases at J, leaving 11 bases unmatched. The CDR3 extends over 16 amino acids. This chain joins TRBV28 and TRBJ2-3; 7 nucleotides align to TRBD1. Material for sequencing was PBMCs. This TCR came from a woman aged 25 to 39 in good health and CMV-seronegative. CDR3 sequence: CASSSPGTARPDTQYF. CDR3 bases: TGTGCCAGCAGTTCCCCAGGGACAGCCCGGCCAGATACGCAGTATTTT.